This T cell receptor (beta chain) was identified in a study of PD-1 blockade in classical Hodgkin lymphoma. Profiled with immunoSEQ multiplex PCR; TCRdb holds only in-frame clones, not every one. In the table there are 29,000 or so clones, about four fifths of which are singletons. The time point was: cycle 4 day 1 (C4D1), after 5 to 7 weeks of nivolumab. Brentuximab vedotin exposure varied, and every patient relapsed after autologous stem cell transplantation. CD4+ T cells were purified from thawed PBMCs by negative selection. V was pared by 6 bases and J by 2 bases, with 9 bases between. CDR1 and CDR2 (germline): SGHTA, FQGNSA. The CDR3 sequence is 13 residues long.

This clonotype originated in a human donor with classical Hodgkin lymphoma. Source: CD4+ T cells from blood, taken before the fourth cycle of nivolumab. The chain is built from TRBV7-2 and TRBJ2-3; possibly TRBD2 for D (5 bases). The DNA for the CDR3 is TGTGCCAGCAGTCCTGACTACACAGATACGCAGTATTTT. Its protein product is CASSPDYTDTQYF.